The 28 T cell receptor beta chains listed next were all sequenced from one sample in a study of regulatory T cells in long-lasting Graves disease. Relying on iRepertoire HTBI primers and Arm-PCR of CDR3 regions, the team built TCR beta libraries. TCRdb ran MiXCR on the multiplex PCR reads and lists one entry per CDR3 protein. Of roughly 320,000 distinct CDR3 sequences in the sample, roughly a sixth are singletons; the top ten hold roughly 27%. Time point specified: newly diagnosed GD, antithyroid drugs for less than 3 months. From PBMCs, RNA was extracted and then used to make the TCR library. These data were likewise used in another study, on T cells in Graves' hyperthyroidism and ophthalmopathy.

The sample in question was peripheral blood mononuclear cells (PBMCs), obtained at new diagnosis, from a patient treated with antithyroid drugs. All receptors derive from a man between 40 and 49 years old with Graves disease.

This clonotype was counted at least ten times. The CDR3 region has the DNA TGCGCCAGCAGCTTCGGTTGGCAGAACGAGCAGTACTTC. This gives the protein CASSFGWQNEQYF. The chain links TRBV5-1 to TRBJ2-7, with unresolved D. This CDR3 spans 13 amino acids. The V end lost 2 bases, the J end lost 5 bases, and 11 bases lay between the germline ends. CDR1 is SGHRS, CDR2 YFSETQ, per germline. The full variable domain, in which reference TRBV5-1 and TRBJ2-7 provide the parts outside the CDR3, is KAGVTQTPRYLIKTRGQQVTLSCSPISGHRSVSWYQQTPGQGLQFLFEYFSETQRNKGNFPGRFSGRQFSNSRSEMNVSTLELGDSALYLCASSFGWQNEQYFGPGTRLTVT.

This chain connects TRBV6-1 to TRBJ2-6; tentative D call: TRBD1 (6 bases). The CDR3 runs 15 residues. CDR1 MNHNS and CDR2 SASEGT come from the germline V gene. Between the trimmed V and J ends, which lost 5 bases and 6 bases, there was a span of 14 bases. The CDR3 loop is CASSTDRFEANVLTF. CDR3 DNA sequence: TGTGCCAGCAGTACTGACAGGTTTGAGGCCAACGTCCTGACTTTC.

The genes are TRBV5-1 and TRBJ2-3; the match to TRBD1 covers 12 bases. Germline assignment: CDR1 SGHRS and CDR2 YFSETQ. V shed 7 bases and J 6 bases; nucleotides not matched to a gene: 6. The CDR3 extends over 14 amino acids. This chain's CDR3 is CASSRDRGLDTQYF. As DNA, the CDR3 is TGCGCCAGCTCCCGGGACAGGGGGCTGGATACGCAGTATTTT.

This clonotype was picked up many times. This sequence joins TRBV28 and TRBJ2-5; D possibly corresponds to TRBD2 (6 bases). V lost 6 bases, J lost 5 bases, and 16 bases lay in between. Germline assignment: CDR1 MDHEN and CDR2 SYDVKM. The CDR3 is 14 amino acids. The CDR3 region is CASRGLRGEETQYF. CDR3 nucleotide sequence: TGTGCCAGCAGGGGACTCCGCGGGGAGGAGACCCAGTACTTC.

The chain has TRBV10-3 and TRBJ1-5, with TRBD1 as a possible D gene (5 bases). Trimming pared 6 bases from V and 4 bases from J, leaving 13 bases between. The length of the CDR3 is 14 residues. Germline V CDR1 and CDR2: ENHRY, SYGVKD. The CDR3 spells CAIRTGTGNQPQHF. For the CDR3, the DNA is TGTGCCATCAGAACCGGGACGGGAAATCAGCCCCAGCATTTT.

The J gene is TRBJ2-1, the V gene TRBV15; 11 positions match TRBD2. The CDR3 covers 17 residues. Germline values: CDR1 LNHNV, CDR2 YYDKDF (reference sequence). Trimming removed 1 base from V and 2 bases from J; junction bases left unmatched: 4. DNA of the CDR3: TGTGCCACCAGCAGAGCTATAGCGGGGGGGCCCTACAATGAGCAGTTCTTC. It specifies CATSRAIAGGPYNEQFF.

Turning to this clonotype: This could be a read error, since a much larger clone is one nucleotide away. Since no conserved phenylalanine or tryptophan closes the CDR3, a read error is the likely cause. CDR3 in amino acids: CASSLAGRGVNINQPQHS. Written as DNA, the CDR3 is TGTGCCAGCAGCTTAGCGGGGCGGGGGGTTAATATCAATCAGCCCCAGCATTCT. The chain couples TRBV7-9 to TRBJ1-5; perhaps TRBD1 as D (5 bases). The CDR3 length is 18 residues. The germline V gene has CDR1 SEHNR and CDR2 FQNEAQ (reference sequence). Trimming took 0 bases from V and 3 from J, leaving 18 bases between them.

This clonotype occurred many times. The V gene is TRBV12-5, the J gene TRBJ2-1; D is possibly TRBD2 (6 bases). V was trimmed by 4 bases and J by 10 bases, leaving 14 bases between them. CDR1 is LGHNT and CDR2 is FRNRAP in the germline V gene. The CDR3 covers 13 residues. The chain's CDR3 is CASGWRGGGEQFF. The CDR3 region has the DNA TGTGCTAGTGGTTGGCGGGGAGGCGGGGAGCAGTTCTTC.

CDR3 coding DNA: TGTGCCAGCAGTACCCCGGGACGGAGGGATAGGGGCTACACCTTC. Encoded protein: CASSTPGRRDRGYTF. The chain uses TRBV28 and TRBJ1-2; D perhaps matches TRBD1 (5 bases). Germline CDR1 reads MDHEN; CDR2 reads SYDVKM. V gave up 5 bases and J gave up 8 bases, with 21 bases separating them. CDR3 length equals 15 residues.

This clonotype was detected a few times. V and J are TRBV6-1 and TRBJ1-4, with a tentative D call TRBD1 (6 bases). Germline values: CDR1 MNHNS, CDR2 SASEGT. The CDR3 length is 15 residues. Trimming took 6 bases from V and 7 from J, leaving 18 bases between them. The CDR3 DNA follows: TGTGCCAGCAGCACAGGGTGGGGATTGGGTGAAAAACTGTTTTTT. Its translation is CASSTGWGLGEKLFF.

The chain recombines TRBV6-4 with TRBJ2-1, with D unclear. Trimming removed 6 bases from V and 3 bases from J, with 12 bases in between. CDR3 length: 14 amino acids. CDR1 and CDR2 (germline): MRHNA, SNTAGT. The CDR3 DNA reads TGTGCCAGCAGCCGAAGTTCTGTCTACAATGAGCAGTTCTTC. It specifies CASSRSSVYNEQFF.

Ten or more counts support this clonotype. The chain recombines TRBV24-1 with TRBJ2-1; TRBD1 matches 9 bases. The ends lost 0 bases at V and 5 bases at J; junction bases unmatched: 4. The CDR3 length is 16 residues. Germline CDR1 and CDR2: KGHDR and SFDVKD. Here the CDR3 DNA reads TGTGCCACCAGTGATTTGCCGGGACAGGGTCACAATGAGCAGTTCTTC. Translating gives CATSDLPGQGHNEQFF.

This clonotype was counted many times. J is TRBJ2-7 and V is TRBV7-2, with D maybe TRBD1 (5 bases). Germline V lookup: CDR1 SGHTA, CDR2 FQGNSA. V lost 5 bases and J lost 2, with 13 bases in between. The CDR3 sequence is 14 residues long. The CDR3 nucleotides are TGTGCCAGCAGCCTTAGCAGGGCCACCTACGAGCAGTACTTC. This sequence encodes CASSLSRATYEQYF.

This clonotype was recorded many times. The chain couples TRBV18 to TRBJ1-5; 8 nucleotides align to TRBD1. Unmatched junction bases numbered 8, after V lost 6 bases and J lost 1 base. Germline lookup yields CDR1 KGHSH and CDR2 LQKENI. This CDR3 has 16 amino acids. The CDR3: CASSLDRGTSNQPQHF. CDR3 in DNA: TGTGCCAGCTCGCTCGACAGGGGAACGAGCAATCAGCCCCAGCATTTT.

This clonotype was recorded at least ten times. V is TRBV27 and J is TRBJ2-2; TRBD1 matches at 8 bases. V lost 8 bases and J lost 7; bases outside the gene matches: 9. Germline V gene data show CDR1 as MNHEY and CDR2 as SMNVEV (reference sequence). The CDR3 covers 14 residues. The CDR3 DNA sequence: TGTGCCAGCTCTGACAGGGGACGGGTCGGGGAGCTGTTTTTT. Translated, it gives CASSDRGRVGELFF.

This clonotype was detected many times. The V and J genes are TRBV2 and TRBJ1-5; D gene unclear. Germline CDR1 is SNHLY and CDR2 is FYNNEI. The CDR3 is 16 residues long. The V end was cut by 7 bases, the J end by 0 bases, with 16 bases between. The CDR3, as DNA: TGTGCCAGCACTCCTCAGGCAGCTCATAGCAATCAGCCCCAGCATTTT. It yields the protein CASTPQAAHSNQPQHF.

The DNA for the CDR3 is TGTGCCAGCACCCAGGCGGTTGGGAGAACCGGGGAGCTGTTTTTT. This translates into CASTQAVGRTGELFF. The chain employs TRBV6-1 and TRBJ2-2; D is possibly TRBD2 (5 bases). The germline gives CDR1 MNHNS, CDR2 SASEGT. Trimming pared 7 bases from V and 5 bases from J, leaving 17 bases between. This CDR3 has 15 amino acids.

A note on this clonotype: Possible read error: a much larger clone is one base away. The rearrangement joins TRBV28 to TRBJ1-5; 9 nucleotides line up with TRBD1. This CDR3 spans 16 amino acids. Germline V lookup: CDR1 MDHEN, CDR2 SYDVKM. The CDR3 sequence is CASSSTADRGGQLQHF. CDR3 nucleotides: TGTGCCAGCAGCTCTACGGCAGACAGGGGGGGTCAGCTCCAGCATTTT.

Comment on this clonotype: A much larger clone is a single base away; this may be a read error. The rearrangement links TRBV18 to TRBJ2-3; D call uncertain. Trimming cost V 4 bases and J 0 bases, with 11 bases left between them. The germline V gene encodes CDR1 KGHSH and CDR2 LQKENI. The CDR3 covers 15 residues. The CDR3 spells CASSQPMRSTDTQYF. The DNA for the CDR3 is TGTGCCAGCTCACAACCGATGCGTAGCACAGATACGCAGTATTTT.

This clonotype has ten or more counts. V gene TRBV2 combines with J gene TRBJ1-1; D is undetermined. Germline CDR1 reads SNHLY; CDR2 reads FYNNEI. The CDR3 is 14 residues long. The V gene lost 8 bases and the J gene lost 1 base, with 14 bases spanning the gap. The CDR3 DNA sequence: TGTGCCAGCCTACGGACGGGATCGAACACTGAAGCTTTCTTT. It codes for CASLRTGSNTEAFF.

The chain recombines TRBV15 with TRBJ1-2, with D unclear. Per germline, CDR1 LNHNV and CDR2 YYDKDF (reference sequence). The CDR3 has 11 amino acids. Trimming removed 5 bases from V and 5 bases from J, with 6 bases in between. In DNA, the CDR3 is TGTGCCACCAGCTGGCCTTATGGCTACACCTTC. It specifies CATSWPYGYTF.

The rearrangement joins TRBV20-1 to TRBJ1-3; TRBD1 aligns across 7 bases. This CDR3 is 13 amino acids long. The ends lost 4 bases at V and 4 bases at J; junction bases unmatched: 4. CDR1 is DFQATT, CDR2 SNEGSKA, per germline (reference sequence). In DNA form, the CDR3 reads TGCAGTGCTAAGGGGGCGCGGGGAAACACCATATATTTT. Encoded protein: CSAKGARGNTIYF.

This clonotype was counted ten times or more. The V and J genes are TRBV5-1 and TRBJ1-1; D gene uncertain. The germline CDR1 and CDR2 sequences are SGHRS and YFSETQ. V lost 1 base and J lost 1, with 5 bases in between. This CDR3 is built from 13 residues. CDR3 region: CASSLSANTEAFF. In DNA form, the CDR3 reads TGCGCCAGCAGCTTGTCAGCGAACACTGAAGCTTTCTTT.

The V and J genes are TRBV14 and TRBJ2-1, with 7 bases fitting TRBD1. V lost 5 bases to trimming and J lost 4 bases; unmatched junction nucleotides: 11. This CDR3 has 16 amino acids. Germline V gene data show CDR1 as SGHDN and CDR2 as FVKESK. The CDR3 DNA reads TGTGCCAGCAGCGACTATTCTGGACAGGTGTACAATGAGCAGTTCTTC. Residues: CASSDYSGQVYNEQFF.

This clonotype was observed a few times. The rearrangement uses TRBV9 and TRBJ2-3, with a tentative D call TRBD2 (5 bases). The CDR3 consists of 14 residues. V was clipped by 4 bases and J by 4 bases, with 13 bases between them. Per germline, CDR1 SGDLS and CDR2 YYNGEE. The CDR3 DNA follows: TGTGCCAGCAGCCCATCACTAGATGCAGATACGCAGTATTTT. It translates to CASSPSLDADTQYF.

In its sample, this clonotype was seen a few times. V usage is TRBV27 and J usage is TRBJ1-1, with D unresolved. Trimming took off 4 bases at V and 3 bases at J, with 15 bases between the two ends. Per germline, CDR1 MNHEY and CDR2 SMNVEV (reference sequence). This CDR3 is 15 amino acids long. CDR3 bases: TGTGCCAGCAGTTCCACTAACAAGGGCGACACTGAAGCTTTCTTT. Residues: CASSSTNKGDTEAFF.

This clonotype was observed a few times. The chain has TRBV5-1 and TRBJ2-3; D is perhaps TRBD1 (6 bases). The germline V gene has CDR1 SGHRS and CDR2 YFSETQ. V was cut by 4 bases and J by 0 bases, with 18 bases left in between. CDR3 size: 17 residues. As DNA, the CDR3 is TGCGCCAGCAGCCCAGCCCCGACAGGAAGTAGCACAGATACGCAGTATTTT. It is translated as CASSPAPTGSSTDTQYF.

Only one count was recorded for this clonotype. It differs at one base from a far larger clone, so likely a read error. V gene TRBV5-1 combines with J gene TRBJ2-7, with D possibly matching TRBD2 (7 bases). This CDR3 region has 15 residues. Germline values: CDR1 SGHRS, CDR2 YFSETQ. DNA of the CDR3: TGTGCCAGCAGCGTTGACAGGATTGGGGAGGGCGAGCAGTACTTC. As protein: CASSVDRIGEGEQYF.